This note documents a single T cell receptor (beta chain) sequence. Antigen unknown. The data were taken from a study of cytotoxic CD8 clonotypes in ibrutinib-treated CLL. Study-level findings and limits: At progression, clonality fell back toward baseline after rising at ibrutinib response.

Profiling relied on immunoSEQ multiplex PCR, and the TCRdb table lists in-frame clones only, not all of them. The sample records 130,000 or so clones, 70% to 80% being singletons. The sequencing here drew on PBMCs, taken after 12 months of ibrutinib treatment. The TCR comes from a human donor with chronic lymphocytic leukemia.

In DNA, the CDR3 is TGTGCCAGCTCACCTAGACAGGGGGCGCCCTACGAGCAGTACTTC. This codes for CASSPRQGAPYEQYF. This chain connects TRBV18 to TRBJ2-7, with 10 positions matching TRBD1. Germline CDR1 KGHSH, CDR2 LQKENI. There are 15 residues in the CDR3. V lost 3 bases and J lost 2; bases outside the gene matches: 4.